The T cell receptor (beta chain) described here comes from a study of human T cells and chemical hapten exposure. Time point here: patch test 1, 2 weeks after DPC sensitization. The treatment is: therapeutic diphenylcyclopropenone sensitization with weekly scalp DPC. As originally analysed: Samples had a median of 95,638 TCRs, ranging roughly 20,000 to 690,600. In TCRdb, the RACE reads were re-called with MiXCR into one record per CDR3 protein. What appears here as the V and J calls and clone size reflects TCRdb's work, not the paper's. The sample records about 360,000 distinct CDR3 sequences, roughly 6.9% being singletons. This sample comprised whole blood, obtained in connection with sensitization to the hapten diphenylcyclopropenone (DPC). This receptor was obtained from a woman under 30 with alopecia areata. Some clones in this sample may be carry-over from other donors' samples.

The CDR3 region has the DNA TGTGCCAGCAGCCAAGGGGTCGAAAGCAATCAGCCCCAGCATTTT. Its translation: CASSQGVESNQPQHF. The rearrangement links TRBV3-1 to TRBJ1-5, with D hard to call. CDR1 is LGHDT and CDR2 is YNNKEL in the germline V gene (reference sequence). This CDR3 is 15 amino acids long. V was cut by 1 base and J by 1 base, with 8 bases left in between.